Below, 28 T cell receptor beta chains from the same sample are listed, as sequenced in a study of T-cell memory formation after mild COVID-19. TCRdb re-analysed the 5' RACE reads in MiXCR, keeping a single row per CDR3 protein. Counted here are 150,000 to 200,000 distinct CDR3 sequences, approximately 15% occurring once; the ten biggest clones make up over 12%. Material: PBMCs or a T cell subset sorted from them (not recorded which). The receptor source for this set is an adult woman who had mild COVID-19 (a few samples of this study predate the infection). Cell type and time point are not known.

The V and J genes are TRBV21-1 and TRBJ1-2; whether TRBD1, the table's D call, matches the DNA was not checked. TRBV21-1 is labeled a pseudogene. This CDR3 region has 15 residues. Written as DNA, the CDR3 is TGTGCCAGCAGCCCCCGGGACAGGGCCCGGGAGGGCTACACCTTC. It is translated as CASSPRDRAREGYTF.

The chain is built from TRBV20-1 and TRBJ1-1, with no clear D. The CDR3 consists of 12 residues. Germline V gene data show CDR1 as DFQATT and CDR2 as SNEGSKA (reference sequence). With 5 bases removed from V and 10 bases from J, the gap between germline ends came to 17 bases. The CDR3 region is CSAHRDPQGAFF. CDR3 DNA sequence: TGCAGTGCTCACCGGGATCCCCAAGGAGCTTTCTTT.

The chain has TRBV7-9 and TRBJ1-2, with TRBD1 identical over 7 bases. Germline V gene sequence: CDR1 SEHNR, CDR2 FQNEAQ (reference sequence). V trimming: 4 bases; J trimming: 4 bases; junction bases outside the gene matches: 6. The CDR3 is made up of 14 amino acids. The CDR3, as DNA: TGTGCCAGCAGCTCCCCAGGGGGATCCTATGGCTACACCTTC. Translation: CASSSPGGSYGYTF.

This clonotype was observed a handful of times. The genes are TRBV6-4 and TRBJ2-6; D may be TRBD2 (5 bases). Germline V gives CDR1 MRHNA, CDR2 SNTAGT. The CDR3 loop spans 16 amino acids. Trimming took 3 bases from V and 1 from J, leaving 10 bases between them. The CDR3 DNA reads as TGTGCCAGCAGTGAGGACTTGGTATCTGGGGCCAACGTCCTGACTTTC. Residues: CASSEDLVSGANVLTF.

The V call is TRBV29-1, the J call TRBJ2-1; 14 positions match TRBD2. V dropped 5 bases and J dropped 1; count of bases not matched to a gene: 4. There are 16 residues in the CDR3. Germline V gives CDR1 SQVTM, CDR2 ANQGSEA. CDR3 in amino acids: CSVTGLAGESYNEQFF. CDR3 coding DNA: TGCAGCGTTACGGGACTAGCGGGAGAATCCTACAATGAGCAGTTCTTC.

The chain employs TRBV24-1 and TRBJ2-1; no firm D call. V shed 4 bases and J shed 7 bases, with 7 bases lying between them. The CDR3 covers 12 residues. The V gene's germline CDR1 is KGHDR and CDR2 SFDVKD. The CDR3 coding sequence is TGTGCCACCAGTGAGGGTTTAAATGAGCAGTTCTTC. Its translation: CATSEGLNEQFF.

This clonotype occurred a few times. V gene TRBV11-3 combines with J gene TRBJ2-2; D is possibly TRBD1 (5 bases). Per the germline V gene, CDR1 is SGHNT and CDR2 is YENEEA. This CDR3 has 13 amino acids. The V end was cut by 8 bases, the J end by 5 bases, with 12 bases between. The CDR3 DNA sequence: TGTGCCAGCGGGGCAGCCCATACCGGGGAGCTGTTTTTT. As protein: CASGAAHTGELFF.

The table lists this clonotype with a few counts. The V call is TRBV21-1, the J call TRBJ2-3; TRBD1 is taken as the D call from the table, unchecked against the DNA. TRBV21-1 is a known pseudogene. The CDR3 totals 17 residues. The CDR3: CASSPRRGQGAADTQYF. As DNA, the CDR3 is TGTGCCAGCAGCCCCCGACGGGGACAGGGTGCGGCAGATACGCAGTATTTT.

The genes are TRBV29-1 and TRBJ2-5; D is unresolved. Per the germline V gene, CDR1 is SQVTM and CDR2 is ANQGSEA. V was shortened by 3 bases and J by 5 bases, with 16 bases between the two germline ends. CDR3 size: 14 residues. In nucleotides, the CDR3 is TGCAGCGTTGATCATGGTCAGGTGGGGGAGACCCAGTACTTC. It is translated as CSVDHGQVGETQYF.

This clonotype was counted a few times. This chain connects TRBV12-3 or TRBV12-4 to TRBJ2-1, with 15 bases lining up with TRBD2. Losses at the gene ends were 6 bases for V and 4 bases for J; bases not matched to a gene: 1. The length of the CDR3 is 15 residues. CDR3 sequence: CASRGTSGGYNEQFF. CDR3 coding DNA: TGTGCCAGCAGAGGGACTAGCGGGGGGTACAATGAGCAGTTCTTC.

A few counts support this clonotype. The V and J genes are TRBV29-1 and TRBJ2-1, with 7 nucleotides matching TRBD1. Trimming at V came to 6 bases and at J to 4 bases, leaving 6 bases not matched to a gene. The CDR3 spans 13 residues. Germline V gives CDR1 SQVTM, CDR2 ANQGSEA. CDR3 in DNA: TGCAGCGTCACAGGGGTCGGGTACAATGAGCAGTTCTTC. This encodes CSVTGVGYNEQFF.

V is TRBV4-1 and J is TRBJ2-1, with D perhaps TRBD2 (6 bases). The V end lost 1 base, the J end lost 7 bases, and 11 bases lay between the germline ends. Germline V gene sequence: CDR1 MGHRA, CDR2 YSYEKL. This CDR3 contains 14 residues. CDR3 loop: CASSQGRAGNEQFF. CDR3 nucleotides: TGCGCCAGCAGCCAAGGGAGGGCTGGGAATGAGCAGTTCTTC.

In this sample, this clonotype turned up a few times. CDR3 in amino acids: CAISEGGGAVDTQYF. For the CDR3, the DNA is TGTGCCATCAGTGAAGGCGGGGGGGCCGTAGATACGCAGTATTTT. The chain is built from TRBV10-3 and TRBJ2-3; TRBD2 matches 9 bases. Per germline, CDR1 ENHRY and CDR2 SYGVKD. V lost 3 bases, J lost 5 bases, and 6 bases stayed unmatched. The CDR3 runs to 15 residues.

At least ten counts were recorded for this clonotype. The genes are TRBV5-1 and TRBJ1-1; 8 positions agree with TRBD1. From germline, CDR1 is SGHRS and CDR2 YFSETQ. After removal of 0 bases from V and 0 bases from J, the junction contained 1 base not matched to a gene. The CDR3 consists of 15 residues. CDR3 in DNA: TGCGCCAGCAGCTTGGGACAGGGGATGAACACTGAAGCTTTCTTT. Translated: CASSLGQGMNTEAFF.

The V gene is TRBV20-1, the J gene TRBJ1-2, with 7 bases matching TRBD1. V lost 6 bases, J lost 0 bases, and 10 bases stayed unmatched. Germline lookup yields CDR1 DFQATT and CDR2 SNEGSKA (reference sequence). CDR3 size: 15 residues. The CDR3 coding sequence is TGCAGTGCCTTAGACAGGGCGCTTACTAACTATGGCTACACCTTC. Protein product: CSALDRALTNYGYTF.

This clonotype was observed a handful of times. The chain uses TRBV2 and TRBJ2-1, with TRBD2 as a possible D gene (5 bases). This CDR3 is built from 13 residues. Germline V CDR1 and CDR2: SNHLY, FYNNEI. Trimming pared 4 bases from V and 8 bases from J, leaving 12 bases between. CDR3 DNA: TGTGCCAGCAGTGTGGCAAGGCGGGATGAGCAGTTCTTC. Its translation is CASSVARRDEQFF.

V usage is TRBV6-2 or TRBV6-3 and J usage is TRBJ2-2; D ambiguous. Trimming removed 6 bases from V and 3 bases from J, with 11 bases in between. Looked up from germline, CDR1 is MNHEY and CDR2 is SVGEGT. This CDR3 has 14 residues. DNA of the CDR3: TGTGCCAGCAGCCACCCCTTACACACCGGGGAGCTGTTTTTT. It specifies CASSHPLHTGELFF.

The chain combines TRBV20-1 with TRBJ1-1; D unresolved. Germline CDR1 DFQATT, CDR2 SNEGSKA (reference sequence). V was shortened by 0 bases and J by 11 bases, with 19 bases between the two germline ends. This CDR3 has 14 amino acids. CDR3 nucleotides: TGCAGTGCTAGAGAGTTAGGTACACAGCTGGGGGCTTTCTTT. This gives the protein CSARELGTQLGAFF.

This clonotype turned up a few times. The rearrangement uses TRBV29-1 and TRBJ1-1; no definite D call. The CDR3 sequence is 13 residues long. V lost 6 bases, J lost 1 base, and 12 bases lay in between. The germline CDR1 and CDR2 sequences are SQVTM and ANQGSEA. The CDR3 DNA sequence: TGCAGCGTGACCAAACCAGGGAACACTGAAGCTTTCTTT. This encodes CSVTKPGNTEAFF. The full variable domain, with the rest looked up from reference TRBV29-1 and TRBJ1-1, is SAVISQKPSRDICQRGTSLTIQCQVDSQVTMMFWYRQQPGQSLTLIATANQGSEATYESGFVIDKFPISRPNLTFSTLTVSNMSPEDSSIYLCSVTKPGNTEAFFGQGTRLTVV.

CDR3: CASGLVLGDLADTQYF. CDR3 DNA sequence: TGTGCTAGTGGTTTGGTTTTAGGGGATCTAGCAGATACGCAGTATTTT. This sequence joins TRBV12-5 and TRBJ2-3; tentatively, D is TRBD1 (5 bases). Trimming took off 0 bases at V and 4 bases at J, with 14 bases between the two ends. Germline V gene data show CDR1 as LGHNT and CDR2 as FRNRAP. This CDR3 is 16 amino acids long.

This clonotype was observed a handful of times. The chain is built from TRBV12-3 or TRBV12-4 and TRBJ2-7; D is unclear. The CDR3 is 13 residues long. V shed 0 bases and J shed 2 bases, with 5 bases lying between them. CDR3 sequence reads: CASSLASAYEQYF. In nucleotides, the CDR3 is TGTGCCAGCAGTTTAGCCTCCGCCTACGAGCAGTACTTC.

The chain combines TRBV4-1 with TRBJ2-1; D call uncertain. The germline gives CDR1 MGHRA, CDR2 YSYEKL. Trimming left V 3 bases short and J 1 base short, with 22 bases between. The CDR3 length is 19 residues. The CDR3 spells CASSHSLGGLVGSYNEQFF. The CDR3, as DNA: TGCGCCAGCAGCCACAGCCTAGGTGGGCTAGTCGGTTCCTACAATGAGCAGTTCTTC.

This clonotype was seen more than once but under ten times. The J gene is TRBJ2-4, the V gene TRBV20-1, with D unresolved. This CDR3 is built from 11 residues. Trimming took 8 bases from V and 7 from J, leaving 12 bases between them. Germline V gives CDR1 DFQATT, CDR2 SNEGSKA (reference sequence). The CDR3 loop reads CSRKLVNIQYF. The CDR3 DNA reads TGCAGTCGAAAACTGGTTAACATTCAGTACTTC.

The chain recombines TRBV7-2 with TRBJ2-1; D might be TRBD2 (6 bases). Germline V gene data show CDR1 as SGHTA and CDR2 as FQGNSA. There are 15 residues in the CDR3. V lost 3 bases and J 2 bases, leaving 11 bases between the germline ends. The CDR3 region is CASSFPPGAYNEQFF. The DNA for the CDR3 is TGTGCCAGCAGCTTTCCTCCGGGGGCCTACAATGAGCAGTTCTTC.

The chain combines TRBV19 with TRBJ2-1; 8 positions match TRBD2. With 7 bases clipped from V and 7 bases from J, the junction kept 9 bases outside the gene matches. The CDR3 contains 14 residues. CDR1 LNHDA and CDR2 SQIVND come from the germline V gene (reference sequence). The CDR3 nucleotides are TGTGCCAGTACAGCAGCGGGAGTTAGGAATGAGCAGTTCTTC. Translation: CASTAAGVRNEQFF.

This clonotype was observed a few times. V and J are TRBV20-1 and TRBJ1-2; D gene ambiguous. This CDR3 is 14 amino acids long. CDR1 is DFQATT, CDR2 SNEGSKA, per germline (reference sequence). Between the trimmed V and J ends, which lost 3 bases and 4 bases, there was a span of 15 bases. The chain's CDR3 is CSARFHSTVYGYTF. The CDR3 DNA follows: TGCAGTGCTAGGTTCCATTCGACGGTCTATGGCTACACCTTC.

Concerning this clonotype: It may be a read error: a sequence one base away is much more abundant. The chain joins TRBV11-2 to TRBJ2-1; D is undetermined. Germline V gene lookup returns CDR1 SGHAT and CDR2 FQNNGV. The CDR3 has 14 amino acids. CDR3 loop: CASSSEVLYNERFF. As DNA, the CDR3 is TGTGCCAGCAGCTCCGAGGTCCTCTACAATGAGCGGTTCTTC.

The chain is built from TRBV7-9 and TRBJ1-6; 7 positions match TRBD1. In germline, CDR1 is SEHNR, CDR2 FQNEAQ (reference sequence). V shed 7 bases, J shed 12 bases, and the junction held 9 bases outside the gene matches. CDR3 length: 13 amino acids. CDR3 bases: TGTGCCAGCACCCCGGGGACAGCGAAACCCCTCCACTTT. Amino acids: CASTPGTAKPLHF.